The 10 T cell receptor beta chains listed next were all sequenced from one sample in a study of blood T cell repertoires in COVID-19. Assay used: immunoSEQ multiplex PCR; TCRdb lists only in-frame clones, some missing. The sample includes 350,000 to 400,000 clones, about 90% of them seen just once. The sequenced sample was PBMCs or T cells enriched from blood (not recorded which). The receptors derive from a woman aged 25 to 39 who had recovered from COVID-19.

The chain couples TRBV7-2 to TRBJ2-2; D unclear. Germline V gene sequence: CDR1 SGHTA, CDR2 FQGNSA. This CDR3 region has 15 residues. The V and J ends lost 5 bases and 2 bases respectively, with 12 bases between them. CDR3 in amino acids: CASSTRQINTGELFF. DNA for the CDR3: TGTGCCAGCAGCACCCGACAAATCAACACCGGGGAGCTGTTTTTT.

The gene calls are TRBV10-2 and TRBJ2-1; possibly TRBD1 for D (5 bases). This CDR3 region has 13 residues. Germline lookup yields CDR1 WSHSY and CDR2 SAAADI. Trimming stripped 10 bases from V and 9 bases from J, with 19 bases between. The CDR3, as DNA: TGCGCCACCCAGGGCCAAGCAGAAGGTGAGCAGTTCTTC. Translating it yields CATQGQAEGEQFF.

The V and J genes are TRBV18 and TRBJ1-1; a possible D gene is TRBD1 (6 bases). Trimming shortened V by 1 base and J by 1 base, and 7 bases separated the two germline ends. This CDR3 is 14 amino acids long. Germline lookup yields CDR1 KGHSH and CDR2 LQKENI. CDR3 in amino acids: CASSPQTGNTEAFF. Here the CDR3 DNA reads TGTGCCAGCTCACCACAGACAGGGAACACTGAAGCTTTCTTT.

The chain recombines TRBV5-1 with TRBJ2-7; TRBD1 might be the D (5 bases). The germline gives CDR1 SGHRS, CDR2 YFSETQ. The V end lost 2 bases, the J end lost 2 bases, and 23 bases lay between the germline ends. The CDR3 runs 18 residues. The CDR3 is CASSLKGSFFDPTYEQYF. The CDR3 bases are TGCGCCAGCAGCTTAAAGGGGTCCTTTTTCGATCCAACCTACGAGCAGTACTTC.

A word on this clone: One end of the junction fails to match germline, which may point to a read error. The V gene is TRBV27, the J gene TRBJ1-1, with a weak D call TRBD1 (6 bases). The germline gives CDR1 MNHEY, CDR2 SMNVEV (reference sequence). This CDR3 has 11 residues. This CDR3 reads CASSQGSEAFF. CDR3 coding DNA: TGTGCCAGCAGTCAGGGGTCTGAGGCTTTCTTT.

The chain links TRBV5-1 to TRBJ2-7, with 7 bases lining up with TRBD1. The CDR3 has 15 residues. Germline values: CDR1 SGHRS, CDR2 YFSETQ. V lost 1 base, J lost 9 bases, and 13 bases stayed unmatched. CDR3 sequence (DNA): TGCGCCAGCAGCTTGAGCACAGGGGTGTTTACGGGGCAGTACTTC. Translating it yields CASSLSTGVFTGQYF. The variable domain in full, completed from reference TRBV5-1 and TRBJ2-7, reads KAGVTQTPRYLIKTRGQQVTLSCSPISGHRSVSWYQQTPGQGLQFLFEYFSETQRNKGNFPGRFSGRQFSNSRSEMNVSTLELGDSALYLCASSLSTGVFTGQYFGPGTRLTVT.

The chain couples TRBV3-1 (or the pseudogene TRBV3-2) to TRBJ2-7; D possibly corresponds to TRBD2 (6 bases). Deletions cut 6 bases from V and 1 base from J, with 10 bases between. Germline assignment: CDR1 LGHDT and CDR2 YNNKEL (reference sequence). CDR3 length: 13 amino acids. In nucleotides, the CDR3 is TGTGCCAGCAGTCAGGGACTTTCCTACGAGCAGTACTTC. This codes for CASSQGLSYEQYF.

The rearrangement links TRBV15 to TRBJ2-5, with D possibly matching TRBD2 (5 bases). CDR3 length: 13 amino acids. Germline values: CDR1 LNHNV, CDR2 YYDKDF (reference sequence). The V end lost 5 bases, the J end lost 5 bases, and 12 bases lay between the germline ends. The CDR3 DNA follows: TGTGCCACCAGCCATCGGGGTTCGGAGACCCAGTACTTC. This encodes CATSHRGSETQYF.

For this clone: Other DNA sequences in the sample encode the same CDR3. The CDR3 nucleotides are TGTGCCAGCTCACCGGGCCAGCCGAATCAGCCCCAGCATTTT. Translation: CASSPGQPNQPQHF. The rearrangement joins TRBV18 to TRBJ1-5; no firm D call. Trimming took 3 bases from V and 4 from J, leaving 10 bases between them. The germline V gene has CDR1 KGHSH and CDR2 LQKENI. The CDR3 spans 14 residues.

J is TRBJ2-1 and V is TRBV11-2; weak D call: TRBD1 (6 bases). Looked up from germline, CDR1 is SGHAT and CDR2 is FQNNGV. V lost 6 bases to trimming and J lost 1 base, with 16 bases between them. The length of the CDR3 is 16 residues. This CDR3 reads CASRKVSGVSYNEQFF. The CDR3 DNA reads as TGTGCCAGCAGAAAGGTGTCAGGGGTTTCCTACAATGAGCAGTTCTTC.